The present TCR beta chain was sequenced within a study of T cells after yellow fever vaccination. Regarding the study as a whole: Peak timing came faster in the weaker secondary response, day 5 versus 15.

This clonotype was seen repeatedly, ten times or more. Antigen: not known. TCRdb passed the 5' RACE reads through MiXCR, listing each CDR3 protein once. In the table there are almost 30,000 distinct CDR3 sequences, around 5% of which are singletons. The CDR3 contains 12 residues. The germline V and J ends were trimmed by 4 bases and 5 bases, with 8 bases remaining between them. CDR1 is SGDLS and CDR2 is YYNGEE in the germline V gene. Sequenced here: CD8+ T cells sorted from PBMCs, sampled 10 days after the yellow fever booster vaccination. This receptor was taken from a man aged 30 to 39 who received the YFV17D yellow fever vaccine. The genes are TRBV9 and TRBJ2-3; D gene uncertain. The CDR3 here is CASSPWGDTQYF. CDR3 sequence (DNA): TGTGCCAGCAGCCCATGGGGAGATACGCAGTATTTT.